This passage covers 16 T cell receptor beta chains from one sample sequenced in a study of PD-1 blockade in classical Hodgkin lymphoma. In every patient, relapse followed autologous stem cell transplantation, while exposure to brentuximab vedotin differed. Researchers report purifying CD4+ T cells from thawed PBMCs by magnetic negative selection. Profiling relied on immunoSEQ multiplex PCR, and the TCRdb table lists in-frame clones only, not all of them. There are approximately 8,400 clones in the sample; around 86% occur only once, and about 1.7% lies in the top ten. Specimen: CD4+ T cells from blood, collected at baseline. These receptors came from a human donor with classical Hodgkin lymphoma.

The J gene is TRBJ2-3, the V gene TRBV9; 8 bases map to TRBD2. The germline gives CDR1 SGDLS, CDR2 YYNGEE. This CDR3 region has 16 residues. V dropped 0 bases and J dropped 5; count of bases not matched to a gene: 8. CDR3: CASSVGLTSGVDTQYF. In DNA, the CDR3 is TGTGCCAGCAGCGTAGGTCTTACTAGCGGAGTAGATACGCAGTATTTT.

The rearrangement joins TRBV9 to TRBJ2-5; D call uncertain. Germline V lookup: CDR1 SGDLS, CDR2 YYNGEE. CDR3 length equals 12 residues. The V end lost 3 bases, the J end lost 2 bases, and 5 bases lay between the germline ends. The chain's CDR3 is CASSEPQETQYF. DNA of the CDR3: TGTGCCAGCAGCGAACCGCAAGAGACCCAGTACTTC.

This chain connects TRBV5-1 to TRBJ2-3; 10 bases align to TRBD1. CDR1 is SGHRS, CDR2 YFSETQ, per germline. This CDR3 has 17 amino acids. With 0 bases clipped from V and 2 bases from J, the junction kept 6 bases outside the gene matches. CDR3 amino acids: CASSLVSGTGDTDTQYF. DNA of the CDR3: TGCGCCAGCAGCTTGGTGTCCGGGACAGGGGACACAGATACGCAGTATTTT.

The CDR3 reads CASSEDPGSGYTF. CDR3 coding DNA: TGTGCCAGCAGCGAGGACCCGGGATCTGGCTACACCTTC. The J gene is TRBJ1-2, the V gene TRBV9; D is unresolved. The V gene's germline CDR1 is SGDLS and CDR2 YYNGEE. The CDR3 runs 13 residues. With 3 bases removed from V and 7 bases from J, the gap between germline ends came to 13 bases.

This sequence joins TRBV28 and TRBJ2-7; D gene ambiguous. Between the trimmed V and J ends, which lost 4 bases and 1 base, there was a span of 20 bases. Germline values: CDR1 MDHEN, CDR2 SYDVKM. The CDR3 covers 17 residues. CDR3 sequence: CASSSQYGVTVSYEQYF. The CDR3 bases are TGTGCCAGCAGTTCCCAGTATGGGGTAACCGTGTCCTACGAGCAGTACTTC.

The V call is TRBV2, the J call TRBJ2-5, with TRBD2 identical over 11 bases. Unmatched junction bases numbered 10, after V lost 2 bases and J lost 5 bases. Germline loops: CDR1 SNHLY, CDR2 FYNNEI. This CDR3 is 17 amino acids long. Here the CDR3 DNA reads TGTGCCAGCAGTGAATATGGTCTAGCGGGAGGAATGGAGACCCAGTACTTC. This gives the protein CASSEYGLAGGMETQYF.

The chain uses TRBV5-1 and TRBJ2-2, with D possibly being TRBD1 (5 bases). The V end lost 0 bases, the J end lost 2 bases, and 8 bases lay between the germline ends. There are 15 residues in the CDR3. CDR1 and CDR2 from the germline V gene are SGHRS and YFSETQ. The CDR3 spells CASSLVQDNTGELFF. CDR3 coding DNA: TGCGCCAGCAGCTTGGTACAGGATAACACCGGGGAGCTGTTTTTT.

The sample holds a few counts of this clone. The V gene is TRBV2, the J gene TRBJ1-5; possibly TRBD1 for D (5 bases). CDR1 is SNHLY and CDR2 is FYNNEI in the germline V gene. Trimming took off 8 bases at V and 10 bases at J, with 18 bases between the two ends. The CDR3 spans 13 residues. The CDR3 region has the DNA TGTGCCAGCTCAGGGACTCGCCAAACCCCCCAGCATTTT. It translates to CASSGTRQTPQHF.

This rearrangement joins TRBV18 to TRBJ2-7; a possible D gene is TRBD1 (6 bases). The V gene's germline CDR1 is KGHSH and CDR2 LQKENI. The V gene lost 6 bases and the J gene lost 4 bases, with 19 bases spanning the gap. The CDR3 sequence is 15 residues long. The CDR3 DNA sequence: TGTGCCAGCTCTCCAAGACAGGCGATGCCTTACGAGCAGTACTTC. Amino acids: CASSPRQAMPYEQYF. Filled out from reference TRBV18 and TRBJ2-7, the complete variable domain reads NAGVMQNPRHLVRRRGQEARLRCSPMKGHSHVYWYRQLPEEGLKFMVYLQKENIIDESGMPKERFSAEFPKEGPSILRIQQVVRGDSAAYFCASSPRQAMPYEQYFGPGTRLTVT.

The chain carries TRBV6-6 and TRBJ2-7; the match to TRBD2 covers 8 bases. The CDR3 covers 13 residues. V lost 8 bases and J lost 0; bases outside the gene matches: 3. Germline V gene data show CDR1 as MNHNY and CDR2 as SVGAGI (reference sequence). CDR3 loop: CASYGGVSYEQYF. In DNA form, the CDR3 reads TGTGCCAGCTACGGGGGGGTCTCCTACGAGCAGTACTTC.

V gene TRBV18 combines with J gene TRBJ2-7; TRBD2 is a possible D gene (7 bases). Germline V CDR1 and CDR2: KGHSH, LQKENI. This CDR3 comprises 16 residues. Trimming removed 3 bases from V and 4 bases from J, with 19 bases in between. CDR3 sequence: CASSPGGGGLPYEQYF. The CDR3 DNA reads as TGTGCCAGCTCACCTGGGGGGGGCGGTCTCCCTTACGAGCAGTACTTC.

The V call is TRBV5-4, the J call TRBJ2-5; D uncertain. V lost 4 bases and J 3 bases, leaving 4 bases between the germline ends. The CDR3 totals 11 residues. Germline V CDR1 and CDR2: SGHNT, YYREEE (reference sequence). The CDR3 DNA reads TGTGCCAGCAGCAAGAAAGAGACCCAGTACTTC. Amino acids: CASSKKETQYF.

The chain employs TRBV2 and TRBJ1-6; 8 bases fit TRBD1. From germline, CDR1 is SNHLY and CDR2 FYNNEI. J was trimmed by 9 bases and V by 3 bases; bases with no gene match: 10. The CDR3 contains 16 residues. CDR3 region: CASSEQGAGVGSPLHF. The CDR3 nucleotides read TGTGCCAGCAGTGAGCAGGGGGCCGGCGTGGGTTCACCCCTCCACTTT.

V and J are TRBV7-6 and TRBJ2-3; 8 bases are a match to TRBD2. The germline gives CDR1 SGHVS, CDR2 FNYEAQ. V shed 1 base, J shed 6 bases, and the junction held 15 bases outside the gene matches. This CDR3 has 18 residues. The CDR3 DNA reads as TGTGCCAGCAGCTTAGGTAGGAAAGGACTAGCCGGGGCGGATACGCAGTATTTT. Translated, it gives CASSLGRKGLAGADTQYF.

The chain employs TRBV10-3 and TRBJ2-2; TRBD1 matches at 8 bases. The CDR3 loop spans 14 amino acids. CDR1 and CDR2 from the germline V gene are ENHRY and SYGVKD. Trimming took 6 bases from V and 6 from J; bases not matched to a gene: 6. CDR3 residues: CAISASGGPGELFF. In DNA form, the CDR3 reads TGTGCCATCAGCGCCTCAGGGGGCCCCGGGGAGCTGTTTTTT.

This clone was counted only a few times. The chain employs TRBV2 and TRBJ1-2; D is unresolved. V dropped 7 bases and J dropped 0 bases, with 6 bases sitting between them. The CDR3 loop spans 12 amino acids. Germline CDR1 SNHLY, CDR2 FYNNEI. The CDR3 here is CASTEANYGYTF. CDR3 nucleotide sequence: TGTGCCAGCACGGAAGCTAACTATGGCTACACCTTC.